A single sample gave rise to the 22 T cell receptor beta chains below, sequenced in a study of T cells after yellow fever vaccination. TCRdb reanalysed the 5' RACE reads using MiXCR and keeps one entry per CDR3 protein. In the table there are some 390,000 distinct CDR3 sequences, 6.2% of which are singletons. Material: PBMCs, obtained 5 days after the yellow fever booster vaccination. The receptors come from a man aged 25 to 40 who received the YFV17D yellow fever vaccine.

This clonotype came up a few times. The CDR3 DNA reads TGTGCCAGCAGCGTGGATCTCACAGATACGCAGTATTTT. It specifies CASSVDLTDTQYF. This rearrangement joins TRBV7-9 to TRBJ2-3; no definite D call. CDR3 size: 13 residues. Germline CDR1 SEHNR, CDR2 FQNEAQ (reference sequence). Trimming cost V 5 bases and J 2 bases, with 8 bases left between them.

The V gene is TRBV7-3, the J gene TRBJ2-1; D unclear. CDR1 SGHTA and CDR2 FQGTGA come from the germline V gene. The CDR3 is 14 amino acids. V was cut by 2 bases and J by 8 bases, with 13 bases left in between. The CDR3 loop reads CASSLGLQPDEQFF. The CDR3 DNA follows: TGTGCCAGCAGCTTAGGGCTACAACCGGATGAGCAGTTCTTC.

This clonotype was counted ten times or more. The CDR3 nucleotides read TGCGCCAGCAGCTTGATCCACTCTATAGCCAAAAACATTCAGTACTTC. Translated, it gives CASSLIHSIAKNIQYF. The chain links TRBV5-1 to TRBJ2-4; D gene unclear. V was clipped by 1 base and J by 0 bases, with 11 bases between them. The CDR3 is 16 amino acids. Germline loops: CDR1 SGHRS, CDR2 YFSETQ.

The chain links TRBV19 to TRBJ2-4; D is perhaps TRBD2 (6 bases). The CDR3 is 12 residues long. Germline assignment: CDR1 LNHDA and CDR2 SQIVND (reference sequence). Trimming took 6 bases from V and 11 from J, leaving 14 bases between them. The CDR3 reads CASSPVAGLQYF. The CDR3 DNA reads TGTGCCAGTAGCCCAGTTGCGGGGCTTCAGTACTTC.

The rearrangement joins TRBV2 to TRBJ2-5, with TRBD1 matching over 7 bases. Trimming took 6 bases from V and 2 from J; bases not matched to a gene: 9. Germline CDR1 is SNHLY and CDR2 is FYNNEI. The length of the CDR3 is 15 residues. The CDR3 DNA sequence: TGTGCCAGCAGCTCCGACAGGGACGCACAAGAGACCCAGTACTTC. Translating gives CASSSDRDAQETQYF. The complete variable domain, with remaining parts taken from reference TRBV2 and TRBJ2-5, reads EPEVTQTPSHQVTQMGQEVILRCVPISNHLYFYWYRQILGQKVEFLVSFYNNEISEKSEIFDDQFSVERPDGSNFTLKIRSTKLEDSAMYFCASSSDRDAQETQYFGPGTRLLVL.

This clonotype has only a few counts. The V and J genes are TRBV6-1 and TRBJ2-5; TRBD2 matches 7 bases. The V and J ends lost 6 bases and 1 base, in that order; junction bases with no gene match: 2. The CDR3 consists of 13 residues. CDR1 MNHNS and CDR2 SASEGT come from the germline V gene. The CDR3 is CASRGLPQETQYF. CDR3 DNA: TGTGCCAGCAGGGGACTACCCCAAGAGACCCAGTACTTC.

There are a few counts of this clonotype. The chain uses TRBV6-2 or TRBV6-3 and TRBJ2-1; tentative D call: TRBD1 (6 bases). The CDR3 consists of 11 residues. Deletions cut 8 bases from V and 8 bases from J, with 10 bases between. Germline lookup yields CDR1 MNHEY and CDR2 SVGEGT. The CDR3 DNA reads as TGTGCCAGCGGACAGAGGGATGAGCAGTTCTTC. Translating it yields CASGQRDEQFF.

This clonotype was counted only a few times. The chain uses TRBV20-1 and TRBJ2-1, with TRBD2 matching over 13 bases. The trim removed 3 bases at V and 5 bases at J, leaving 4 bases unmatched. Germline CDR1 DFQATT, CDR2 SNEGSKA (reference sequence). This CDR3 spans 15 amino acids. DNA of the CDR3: TGCAGTGCTAGCCCGGGGACTAGCGGGAACAATGAGCAGTTCTTC. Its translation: CSASPGTSGNNEQFF.

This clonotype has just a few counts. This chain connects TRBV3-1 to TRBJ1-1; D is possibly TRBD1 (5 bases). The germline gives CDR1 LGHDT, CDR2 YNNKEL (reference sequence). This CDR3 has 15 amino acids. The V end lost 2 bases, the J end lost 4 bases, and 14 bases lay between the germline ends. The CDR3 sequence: CASSQRGVGGTEAFF. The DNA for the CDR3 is TGTGCCAGCAGCCAAAGAGGGGTGGGGGGCACTGAAGCTTTCTTT.

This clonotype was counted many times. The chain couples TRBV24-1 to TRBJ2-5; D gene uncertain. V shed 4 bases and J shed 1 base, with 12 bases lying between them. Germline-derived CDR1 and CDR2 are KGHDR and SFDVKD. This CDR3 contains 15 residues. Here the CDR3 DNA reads TGTGCCACCAGTGACCCGACCGAGCGCCAAGAGACCCAGTACTTC. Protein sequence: CATSDPTERQETQYF.

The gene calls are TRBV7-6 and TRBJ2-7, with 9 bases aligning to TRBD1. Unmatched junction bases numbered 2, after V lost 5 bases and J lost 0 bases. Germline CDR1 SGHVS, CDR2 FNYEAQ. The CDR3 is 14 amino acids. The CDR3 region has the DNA TGTGCCAGCAGCAAGACAGGGGGCTCCTACGAGCAGTACTTC. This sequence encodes CASSKTGGSYEQYF.

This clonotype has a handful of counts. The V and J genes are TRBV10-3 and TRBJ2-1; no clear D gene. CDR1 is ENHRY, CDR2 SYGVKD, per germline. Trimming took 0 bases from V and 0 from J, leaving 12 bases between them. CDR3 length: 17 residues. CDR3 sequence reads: CAISESIPASSYNEQFF. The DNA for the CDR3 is TGTGCCATCAGTGAGTCGATTCCGGCCAGCTCCTACAATGAGCAGTTCTTC.

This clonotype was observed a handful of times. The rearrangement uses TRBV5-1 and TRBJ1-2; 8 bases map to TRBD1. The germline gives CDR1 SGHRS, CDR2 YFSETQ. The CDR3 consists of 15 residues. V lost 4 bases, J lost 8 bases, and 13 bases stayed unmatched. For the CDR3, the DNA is TGCGCCAGCAGCCCCCTCCAGGGGGCTTCCGGCGGCTACACCTTC. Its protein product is CASSPLQGASGGYTF.

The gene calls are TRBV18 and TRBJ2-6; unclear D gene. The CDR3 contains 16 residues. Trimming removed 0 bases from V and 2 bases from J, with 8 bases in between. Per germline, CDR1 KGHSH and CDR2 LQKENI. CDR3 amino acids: CASSPPMGAGANVLTF. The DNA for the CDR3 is TGTGCCAGCTCACCACCCATGGGCGCTGGGGCCAACGTCCTGACTTTC.

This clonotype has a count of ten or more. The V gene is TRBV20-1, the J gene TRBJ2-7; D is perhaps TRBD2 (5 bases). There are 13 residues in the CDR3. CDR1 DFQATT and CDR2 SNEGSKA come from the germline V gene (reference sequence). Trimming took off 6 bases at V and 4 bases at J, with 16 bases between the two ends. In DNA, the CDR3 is TGCAGTGCGACCGACTATACCCTATACGAGCAGTACTTC. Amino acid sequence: CSATDYTLYEQYF.

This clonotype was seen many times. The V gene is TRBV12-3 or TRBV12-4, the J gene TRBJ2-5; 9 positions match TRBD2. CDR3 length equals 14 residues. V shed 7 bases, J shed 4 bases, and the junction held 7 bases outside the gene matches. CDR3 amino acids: CASILAGRGETQYF. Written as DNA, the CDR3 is TGTGCCAGCATTCTAGCGGGGCGGGGAGAGACCCAGTACTTC.

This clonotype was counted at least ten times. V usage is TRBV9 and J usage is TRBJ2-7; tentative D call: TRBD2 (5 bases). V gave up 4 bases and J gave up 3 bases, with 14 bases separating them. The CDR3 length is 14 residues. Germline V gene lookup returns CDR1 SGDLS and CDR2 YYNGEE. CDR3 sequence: CASSPSGSGYEQYF. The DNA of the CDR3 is TGTGCCAGCAGCCCTTCGGGGTCGGGCTACGAGCAGTACTTC.

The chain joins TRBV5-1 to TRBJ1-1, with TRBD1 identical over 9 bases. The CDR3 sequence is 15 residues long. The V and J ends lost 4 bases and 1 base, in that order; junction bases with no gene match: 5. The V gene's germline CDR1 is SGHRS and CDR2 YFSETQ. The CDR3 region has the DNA TGCGCCAGCAGCCCGGGGGACAGGGCGAACACTGAAGCTTTCTTT. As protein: CASSPGDRANTEAFF.

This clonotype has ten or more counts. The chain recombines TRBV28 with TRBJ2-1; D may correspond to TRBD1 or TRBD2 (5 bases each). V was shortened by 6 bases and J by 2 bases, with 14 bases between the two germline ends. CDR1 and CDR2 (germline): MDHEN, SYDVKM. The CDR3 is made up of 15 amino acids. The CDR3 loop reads CASRRGSPAYNEQFF. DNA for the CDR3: TGTGCCAGCAGGAGGGGCAGCCCTGCCTACAATGAGCAGTTCTTC.

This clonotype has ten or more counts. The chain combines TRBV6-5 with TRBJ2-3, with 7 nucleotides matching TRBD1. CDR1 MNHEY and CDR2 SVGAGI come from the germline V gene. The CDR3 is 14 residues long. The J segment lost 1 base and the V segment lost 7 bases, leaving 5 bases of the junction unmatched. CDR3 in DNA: TGTGCCAGCAACCAAGACAGGGGCACAGATACGCAGTATTTT. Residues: CASNQDRGTDTQYF.

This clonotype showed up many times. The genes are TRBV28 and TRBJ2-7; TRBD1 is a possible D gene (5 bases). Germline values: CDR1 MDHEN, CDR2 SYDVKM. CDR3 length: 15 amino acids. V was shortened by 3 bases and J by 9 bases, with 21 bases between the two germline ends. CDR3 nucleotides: TGTGCCAGCAGTTTTTCGGGCAGGGCCCCGAATGGGCAGTACTTC. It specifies CASSFSGRAPNGQYF.

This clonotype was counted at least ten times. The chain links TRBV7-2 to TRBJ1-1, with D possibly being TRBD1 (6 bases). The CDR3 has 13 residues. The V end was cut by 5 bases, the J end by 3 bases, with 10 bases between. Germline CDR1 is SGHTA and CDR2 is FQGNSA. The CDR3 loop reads CASSQGQYTEAFF. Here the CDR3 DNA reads TGTGCCAGCAGCCAAGGACAGTACACTGAAGCTTTCTTT.